The subject of this entry is one TCR beta chain. The sample originates from a study of tumor-infiltrating lymphocytes in primary liver carcinoma. Both blood RNA, taken from unsorted whole blood, and germline DNA were extracted. Patients were treatment-naive with chronic HBV infection. Around 4.1 milliliters of peripheral blood were collected before surgery. The CDR3 consists of 15 residues. Trimming removed 5 bases from V and 2 bases from J, with 16 bases in between. The input was around 530 ng total RNA; TCR beta cDNA was made from it with a constant-region primer. Three nested multiplex PCR rounds, a slightly modified ARM-PCR, produced the libraries for TCR beta. Both of the initial two PCR rounds ran for around 9 cycles and employed TRBV1-TRBV30 forward primers alongside a C-beta reverse primer. Using its own MiXCR run on the multiplex PCR reads, TCRdb lists one record per CDR3 protein. Of some 190,000 distinct CDR3 sequences listed, about 60% are singletons.

This TCR derives from a man in his forties with primary liver carcinoma and hepatitis B virus infection. The J gene is TRBJ2-7, the V gene TRBV12-3 or TRBV12-4, with D possibly matching TRBD1 (6 bases). The material sequenced was peripheral blood. The CDR3 nucleotides are TGTGCCAGCAGTCTGGGACATCCCGCTACCTACGAGCAGTACTTC. It translates to CASSLGHPATYEQYF.